The entry below describes one TCR beta chain. This clonotype was found many times. It has no known antigen specificity. There are no base qualities to consult, and no much larger clone falls within one base. This sample was included in a study of T-cell reconstitution after alpha-beta-depleted transplantation in children (dated by TCRdb to the mid-2010s). Regarding the research as a whole: T-cell immune reconstitution after TCRalphabeta/CD19-depleted allogeneic hematopoietic cell transplantation in children was quantitatively tracked in the study by means of TCR repertoire profiling. Broad study findings and their caveats: About two months after transplant, the apparently early recovery of alphabetaT-cell counts reportedly depended on just several hundred clones that had expanded rapidly and came from non-depleted graft cells. In some patients, the high TCRbeta diversity seen at day 60 was put down to recipient T cells and intrathymic progenitors that had survived conditioning. The frequencies of hyperexpanded clones fell over the following months, and after one year, T-cell counts and TCRbeta diversity were mostly attributed to newly produced T cells.

Receptors were amplified or captured by PCR. Sequencing used an Illumina HiSeq 2500. TCR libraries were prepared with molecular barcoding, using unique molecular identifiers to normalize TCRbeta repertoire quantification. TCRdb reanalyzed the raw reads on its own, using fastp at Q25 for trimming and MiXCR for clone calling, and kept in-frame beta chains. A single entry per CDR3 protein holds the most common genes and DNA from its merged rows. The sample table lists 670,000 or so distinct CDR3 sequences, under 15% of them with a count of one. 0.79% of the sample comes from the top ten. V was cut back by 3 bases and J by 4 bases, leaving a gap of 12 bases between them. The CDR3 starts with the cysteine, ends with the phenylalanine, and has 14 residues. The read is trimmed to its CDR3 DNA, 42 bases read in frame from base 1. Taken from the germline V gene, the CDR1 and CDR2 loops are SGHRS and YFSETQ.

In light of the paper, this sample's treatment or condition label describes: allogeneic hematopoietic cell transplantation with graft depleted of TCRalphabeta T cells and CD19 B cells. TCRalphabeta/CD19-depleted allogeneic hematopoietic cell grafts were given to the transplant recipients, all of whom were children. The TCR was taken from a girl aged 2-10 years with congenital amegakaryocytic thrombocytopenia, due to receive a stem cell transplant. The chain is made from TRBV5-1 and TRBJ2-3; no D gene is confidently identified. The source was PBMCs, collected before TCRalphabeta/CD19-depleted stem cell transplant. The CDR3: CASSSPFRPDTQYF. The nucleotides read TGCGCCAGCAGCTCCCCATTCCGCCCAGATACGCAGTATTTT.